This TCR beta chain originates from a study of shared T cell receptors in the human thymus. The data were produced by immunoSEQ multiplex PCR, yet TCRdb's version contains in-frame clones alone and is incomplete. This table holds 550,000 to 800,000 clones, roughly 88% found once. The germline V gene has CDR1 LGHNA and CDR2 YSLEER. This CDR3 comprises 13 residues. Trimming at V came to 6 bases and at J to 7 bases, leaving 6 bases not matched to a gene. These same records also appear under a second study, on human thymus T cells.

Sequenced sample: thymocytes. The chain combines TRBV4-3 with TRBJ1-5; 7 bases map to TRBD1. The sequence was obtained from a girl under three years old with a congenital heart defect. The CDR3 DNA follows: TGCGCCAGCAGTCGACAGGGTGGGCAGCCCCAGCATTTT. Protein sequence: CASSRQGGQPQHF.